This is a list of T cell receptor beta chains from one sample in a study of blood T cell repertoires in COVID-19. Using immunoSEQ multiplex PCR, the repertoire was profiled, and TCRdb retains in-frame clones only, with some absent. The sample lists around 99,000 clones; just over 90% were seen once. The sample was peripheral blood. The receptor set was obtained from a woman younger than 45 with acute or convalescent COVID-19. Both conserved end residues are part of each CDR3. A D gene is named only where the DNA matches it firmly. Clone size is given for some rows only: seen once, a few or many times, or a class if the clone is expanded.

d_gene,v_gene,abundance,j_gene,CDR3nt,CDR3aa
TRBD2,TRBV19,-,TRBJ2-7,TGTGCCAGTGGAGCTACTAGCGGGAAATTGTCCGAGCAGTACTTC,CASGATSGKLSEQYF
-,TRBV28,-,TRBJ1-3,TGTGCCAGCAGTTTAGGCTGGAACACCATATATTTT,CASSLGWNTIYF
-,TRBV3-1/TRBV3-2,-,TRBJ2-3,TGTGCCAGCAGCCAGAATTCCGCGGGCACAGATACGCAGTATTTT,CASSQNSAGTDTQYF
TRBD1,TRBV11-3,once,TRBJ2-1,TGTGCCAGCAGCTTAAGGACAGGGGGCGGTGAGCAGTTCTTC,CASSLRTGGGEQFF
TRBD1,TRBV24-1,-,TRBJ2-7,TGTGCCACCAGTGATACCCGACAGGGGTCGAATGCCTACGAGCAGTACTTC,CATSDTRQGSNAYEQYF
-,TRBV5-8,-,TRBJ2-3,TGTGCCAGCCCCCCCCCACAACCCAGCACAGATACGCAGTATTTT,CASPPPQPSTDTQYF
TRBD2,TRBV5-5,-,TRBJ2-7,TGTGCCAGCAGCTTCACTAGCGGGAGGGCCTACGAGCAGTACTTC,CASSFTSGRAYEQYF
-,TRBV7-3,-,TRBJ1-5,TGTGCCAGCAGCTTAACCCCGGATCAGCCCCAGCATTTT,CASSLTPDQPQHF
-,TRBV19,-,TRBJ2-2,TGTGCCAGTGTCCTAGGGGATAACACCGGGGAGCTGTTTTTT,CASVLGDNTGELFF
-,TRBV5-4,-,TRBJ2-7,TGTGCCAGCAGCTTGGATATTACAACCTACGAGCAGTACTTC,CASSLDITTYEQYF
-,TRBV2,once,TRBJ2-2,TGTGCCAGCGCCCTAGGGGGGGCCAGCGGGGAGCTGTTTTTT,CASALGGASGELFF
-,TRBV14,-,TRBJ2-6,TGTGCCAGCAGCCAAGACAGGACTGGGGCCAACGTCCTGACTTTC,CASSQDRTGANVLTF
-,TRBV7-2,-,TRBJ2-3,TGTGCCAGCAGCCGTCGGACAGCTAGCACAGATACGCAGTATTTT,CASSRRTASTDTQYF